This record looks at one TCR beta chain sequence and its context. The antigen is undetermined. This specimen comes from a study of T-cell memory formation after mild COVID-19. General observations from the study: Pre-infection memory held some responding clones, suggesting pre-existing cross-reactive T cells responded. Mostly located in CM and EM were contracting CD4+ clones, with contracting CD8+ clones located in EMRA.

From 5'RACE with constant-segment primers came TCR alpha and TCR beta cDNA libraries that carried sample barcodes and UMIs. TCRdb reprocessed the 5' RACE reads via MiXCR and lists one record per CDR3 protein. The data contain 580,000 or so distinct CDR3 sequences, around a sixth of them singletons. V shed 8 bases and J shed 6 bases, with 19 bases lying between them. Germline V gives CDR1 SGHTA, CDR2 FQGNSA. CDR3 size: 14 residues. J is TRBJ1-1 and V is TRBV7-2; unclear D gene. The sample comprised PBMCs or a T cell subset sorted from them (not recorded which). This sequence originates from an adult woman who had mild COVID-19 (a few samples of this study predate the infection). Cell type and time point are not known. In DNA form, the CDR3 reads TGTGCCAGCGAAAACAATGCAGGTGTCTCTGAAGCTTTCTTT. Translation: CASENNAGVSEAFF.